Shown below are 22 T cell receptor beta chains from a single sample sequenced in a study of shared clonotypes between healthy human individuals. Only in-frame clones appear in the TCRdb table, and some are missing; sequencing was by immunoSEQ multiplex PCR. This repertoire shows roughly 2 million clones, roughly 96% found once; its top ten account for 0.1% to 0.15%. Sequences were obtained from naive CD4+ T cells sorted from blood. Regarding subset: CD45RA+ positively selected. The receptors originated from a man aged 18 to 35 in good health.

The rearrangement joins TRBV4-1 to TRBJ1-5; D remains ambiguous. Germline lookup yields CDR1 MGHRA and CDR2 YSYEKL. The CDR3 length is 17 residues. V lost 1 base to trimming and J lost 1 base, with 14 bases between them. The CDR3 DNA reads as TGCGCCAGCAGCCAAGTACCGGGAGGTGCGAGCAATCAGCCCCAGCATTTT. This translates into CASSQVPGGASNQPQHF.

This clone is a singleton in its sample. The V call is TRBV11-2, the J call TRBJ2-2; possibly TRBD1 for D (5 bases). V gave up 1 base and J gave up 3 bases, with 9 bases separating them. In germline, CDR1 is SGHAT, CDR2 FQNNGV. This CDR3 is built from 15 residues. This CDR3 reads CASSLVGRDTGELFF. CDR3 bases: TGTGCCAGCAGCTTAGTCGGCAGGGACACCGGGGAGCTGTTTTTT.

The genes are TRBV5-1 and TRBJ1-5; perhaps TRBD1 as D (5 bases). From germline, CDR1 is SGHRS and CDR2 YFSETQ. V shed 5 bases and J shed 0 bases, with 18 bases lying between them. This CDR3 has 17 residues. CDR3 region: CASRSGPLGGSNQPQHF. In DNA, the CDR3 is TGCGCCAGCAGGTCGGGACCCCTTGGGGGTAGCAATCAGCCCCAGCATTTT.

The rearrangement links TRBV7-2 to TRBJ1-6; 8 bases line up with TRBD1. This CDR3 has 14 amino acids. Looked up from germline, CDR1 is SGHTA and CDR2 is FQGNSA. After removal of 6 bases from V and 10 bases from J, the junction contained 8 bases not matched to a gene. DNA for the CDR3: TGTGCCAGCAGAACGGACAGGGCGAGGTCACCCCTCCACTTT. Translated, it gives CASRTDRARSPLHF.

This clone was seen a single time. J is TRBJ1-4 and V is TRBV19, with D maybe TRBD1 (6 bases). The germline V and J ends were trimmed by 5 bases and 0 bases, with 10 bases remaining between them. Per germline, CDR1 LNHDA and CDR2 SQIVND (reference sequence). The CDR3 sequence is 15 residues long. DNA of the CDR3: TGTGCCAGTAGTGCCCGGACAGCAACTAATGAAAAACTGTTTTTT. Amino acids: CASSARTATNEKLFF.

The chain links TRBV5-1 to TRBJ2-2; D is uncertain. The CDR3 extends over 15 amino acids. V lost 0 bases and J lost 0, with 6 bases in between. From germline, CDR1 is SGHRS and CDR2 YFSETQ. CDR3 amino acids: CASSLDTTNTGELFF. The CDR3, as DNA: TGCGCCAGCAGCTTGGACACCACGAACACCGGGGAGCTGTTTTTT.

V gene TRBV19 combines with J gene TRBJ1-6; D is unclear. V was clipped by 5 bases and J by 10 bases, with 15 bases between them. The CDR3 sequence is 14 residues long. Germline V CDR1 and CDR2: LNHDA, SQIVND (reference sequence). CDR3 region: CASSPLVVGSPLHF. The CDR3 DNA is TGTGCCAGTAGTCCTCTGGTTGTAGGATCACCCCTCCACTTT.

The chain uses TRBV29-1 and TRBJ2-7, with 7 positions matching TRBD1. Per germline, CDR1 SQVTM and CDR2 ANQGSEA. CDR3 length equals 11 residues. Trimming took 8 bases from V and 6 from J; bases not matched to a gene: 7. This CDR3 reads CSTHRGGEQYF. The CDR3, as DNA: TGCAGCACCCACAGGGGCGGCGAGCAGTACTTC.

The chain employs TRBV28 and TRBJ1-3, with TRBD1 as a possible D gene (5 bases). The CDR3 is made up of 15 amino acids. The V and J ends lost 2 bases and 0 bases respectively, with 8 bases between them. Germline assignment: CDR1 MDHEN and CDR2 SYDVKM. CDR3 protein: CASSLPGTSGNTIYF. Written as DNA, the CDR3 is TGTGCCAGCAGTTTACCCGGGACCTCTGGAAACACCATATATTTT.

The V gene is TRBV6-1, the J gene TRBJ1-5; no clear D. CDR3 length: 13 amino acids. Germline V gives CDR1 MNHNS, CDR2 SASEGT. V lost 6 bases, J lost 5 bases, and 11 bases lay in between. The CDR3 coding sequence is TGTGCCAGCAGCCAGATATCTTATCAGCCCCAGCATTTT. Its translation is CASSQISYQPQHF.

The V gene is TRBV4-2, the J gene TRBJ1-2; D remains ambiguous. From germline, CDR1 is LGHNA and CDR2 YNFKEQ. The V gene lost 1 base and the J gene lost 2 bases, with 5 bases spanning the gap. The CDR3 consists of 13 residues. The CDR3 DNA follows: TGTGCCAGCAGCCAAGTTTTCAACTATGGCTACACCTTC. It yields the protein CASSQVFNYGYTF.

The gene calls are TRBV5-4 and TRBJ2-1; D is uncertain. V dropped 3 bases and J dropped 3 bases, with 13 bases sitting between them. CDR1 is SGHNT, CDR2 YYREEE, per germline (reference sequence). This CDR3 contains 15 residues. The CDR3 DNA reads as TGTGCCAGCAGCTCGTCTCTGGACCACTACAATGAGCAGTTCTTC. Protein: CASSSSLDHYNEQFF.

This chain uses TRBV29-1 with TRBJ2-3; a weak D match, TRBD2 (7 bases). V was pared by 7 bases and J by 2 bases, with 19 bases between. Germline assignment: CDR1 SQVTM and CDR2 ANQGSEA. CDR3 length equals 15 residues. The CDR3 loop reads CSGRKGGGLTDTQYF. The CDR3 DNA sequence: TGCAGCGGCAGAAAGGGGGGGGGTCTCACAGATACGCAGTATTTT.

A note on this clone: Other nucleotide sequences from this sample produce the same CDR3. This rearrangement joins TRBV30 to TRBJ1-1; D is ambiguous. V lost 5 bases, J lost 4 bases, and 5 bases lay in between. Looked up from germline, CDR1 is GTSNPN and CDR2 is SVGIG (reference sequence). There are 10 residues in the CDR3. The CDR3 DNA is TGTGCCTGGGGACGCACTGAAGCTTTCTTT. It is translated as CAWGRTEAFF.

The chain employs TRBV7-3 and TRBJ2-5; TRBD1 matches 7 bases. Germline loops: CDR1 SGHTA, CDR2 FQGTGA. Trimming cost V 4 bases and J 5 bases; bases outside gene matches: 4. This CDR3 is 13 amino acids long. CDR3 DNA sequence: TGTGCCAGCAGCTCAGGGACAGTGGAGACCCAGTACTTC. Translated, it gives CASSSGTVETQYF.

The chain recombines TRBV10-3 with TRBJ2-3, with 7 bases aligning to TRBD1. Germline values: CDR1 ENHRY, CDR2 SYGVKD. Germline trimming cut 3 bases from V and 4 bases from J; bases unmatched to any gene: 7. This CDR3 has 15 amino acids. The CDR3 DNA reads TGTGCCATCAGTGACCTGGACAGGACCCCAGATACGCAGTATTTT. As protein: CAISDLDRTPDTQYF.

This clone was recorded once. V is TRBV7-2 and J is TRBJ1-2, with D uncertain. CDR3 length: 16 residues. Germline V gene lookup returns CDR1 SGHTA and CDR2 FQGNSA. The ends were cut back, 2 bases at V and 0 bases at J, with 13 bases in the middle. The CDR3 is CASSLKGAGTNYGYTF. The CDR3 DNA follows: TGTGCCAGCAGCTTAAAGGGTGCAGGTACTAACTATGGCTACACCTTC.

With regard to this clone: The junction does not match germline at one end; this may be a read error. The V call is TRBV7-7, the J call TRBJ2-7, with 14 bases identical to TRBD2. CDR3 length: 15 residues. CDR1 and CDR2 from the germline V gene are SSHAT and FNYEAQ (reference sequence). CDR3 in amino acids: CASSPGLAGADEQYF. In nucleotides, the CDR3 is TGTGCTAGCAGCCCGGGACTAGCGGGAGCTGACGAGCAGTACTTC.

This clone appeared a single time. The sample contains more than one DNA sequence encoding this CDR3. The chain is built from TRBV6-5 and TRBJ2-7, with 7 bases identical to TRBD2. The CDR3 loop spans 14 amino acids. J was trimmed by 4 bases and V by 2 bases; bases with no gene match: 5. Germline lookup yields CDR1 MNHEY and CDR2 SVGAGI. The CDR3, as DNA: TGTGCCAGCAGTTACCGGGCGGGAGTTTACGAGCAGTACTTC. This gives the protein CASSYRAGVYEQYF.

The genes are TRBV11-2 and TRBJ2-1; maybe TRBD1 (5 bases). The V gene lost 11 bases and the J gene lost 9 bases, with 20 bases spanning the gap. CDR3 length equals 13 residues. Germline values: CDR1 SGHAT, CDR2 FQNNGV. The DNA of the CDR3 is TGTGCCGGAAGGACCGGTCCCACAGGTGAGCAGTTCTTC. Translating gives CAGRTGPTGEQFF.

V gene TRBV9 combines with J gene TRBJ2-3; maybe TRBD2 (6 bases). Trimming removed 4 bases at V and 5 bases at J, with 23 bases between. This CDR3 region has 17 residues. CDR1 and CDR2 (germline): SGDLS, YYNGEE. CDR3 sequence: CASSPWGDPHEEDTQYF. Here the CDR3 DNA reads TGTGCCAGCAGCCCCTGGGGGGACCCCCACGAGGAAGATACGCAGTATTTT.

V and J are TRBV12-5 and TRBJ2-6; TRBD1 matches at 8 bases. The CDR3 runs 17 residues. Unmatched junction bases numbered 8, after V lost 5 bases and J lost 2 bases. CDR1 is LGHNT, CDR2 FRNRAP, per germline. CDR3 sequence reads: CASGPPTGGTGANVLTF. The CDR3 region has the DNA TGTGCTAGTGGTCCGCCCACAGGGGGGACTGGGGCCAACGTCCTGACTTTC.